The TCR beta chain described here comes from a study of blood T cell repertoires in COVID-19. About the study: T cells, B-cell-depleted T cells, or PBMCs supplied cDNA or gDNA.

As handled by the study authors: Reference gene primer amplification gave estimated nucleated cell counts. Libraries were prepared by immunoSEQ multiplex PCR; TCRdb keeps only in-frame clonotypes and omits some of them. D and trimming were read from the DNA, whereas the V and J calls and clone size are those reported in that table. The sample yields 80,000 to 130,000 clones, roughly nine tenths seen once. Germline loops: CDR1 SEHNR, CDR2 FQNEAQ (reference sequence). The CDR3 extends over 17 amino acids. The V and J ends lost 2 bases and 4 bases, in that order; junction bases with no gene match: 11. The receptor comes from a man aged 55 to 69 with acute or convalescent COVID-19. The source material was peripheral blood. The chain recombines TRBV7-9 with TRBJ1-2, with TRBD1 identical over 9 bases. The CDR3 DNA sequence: TGTGCCAGCAGCTTAAATTCGGGAACAGGGGGCCTCTATGGCTACACCTTC. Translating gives CASSLNSGTGGLYGYTF. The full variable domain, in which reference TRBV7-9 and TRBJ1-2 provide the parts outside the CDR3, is DTGVSQNPRHKITKRGQNVTFRCDPISEHNRLYWYRQTLGQGPEFLTYFQNEAQLEKSRLLSDRFSAERPKGSFSTLEIQRTEQGDSAMYLCASSLNSGTGGLYGYTFGSGTRLTVV.